These T cell receptor beta chains were read from a single sample in a study of early T cells in non-severe SARS-CoV-2 infection. TCRdb reprocessed the 5' RACE reads with MiXCR, giving one entry per CDR3 protein. The sample carries 65,000 to 90,000 distinct CDR3 sequences, roughly an eighth recorded once. Specimen: whole blood. These receptors all stem from an adult who was a healthcare worker with PCR-confirmed SARS-CoV-2 infection or an uninfected control (not recorded which). Both conserved end residues are part of each CDR3. D genes are given only for firm matches. Clone size appears in some rows only: once, few, many, or a class for an expanded clone.

CDR3 protein,CDR3 DNA,D gene,clone size,V gene,J gene
CSAETSGSGSTDTQYF,TGCAGTGCTGAGACTAGCGGGAGCGGTAGCACAGATACGCAGTATTTT,TRBD2,many,TRBV20-1,TRBJ2-3
CASVLGLAGVREQFF,TGTGCTAGTGTTCTCGGACTAGCGGGAGTCAGGGAGCAGTTCTTC,TRBD2,few,TRBV12-5,TRBJ2-1
CASSLGGTGTHNEQFF,TGCGCCAGCAGCTTGGGAGGGACAGGGACACACAATGAGCAGTTCTTC,TRBD1,few,TRBV5-1,TRBJ2-1
CSVEDGANVLTF,TGCAGCGTTGAGGATGGGGCCAACGTCCTGACTTTC,-,-,TRBV29-1,TRBJ2-6
CASRAGTVRLTDTQYF,TGTGCCAGCAGGGCCGGGACTGTGCGTCTCACAGATACGCAGTATTTT,-,many,TRBV2,TRBJ2-3
CASSSGQGYEQYF,TGTGCCAGCAGTTCCGGACAGGGGTACGAGCAGTACTTC,TRBD1,many,TRBV12-3/TRBV12-4,TRBJ2-7
CASSTGTTGELFF,TGCGCCAGCAGCACCGGGACGACCGGGGAGCTGTTTTTT,-,-,TRBV5-1,TRBJ2-2
CASSLVLWAGEAGELFF,TGTGCCAGCAGCTTGGTCCTTTGGGCGGGAGAGGCCGGGGAGCTGTTTTTT,TRBD2,-,TRBV7-9,TRBJ2-2
CASRKTSGQGGEQFF,TGTGCCAGCAGGAAGACTAGCGGACAAGGCGGGGAGCAGTTCTTC,TRBD2,-,TRBV6-6,TRBJ2-1
CASSQVGTLDTQYF,TGCGCCAGCAGCCAAGTCGGGACTTTAGATACGCAGTATTTT,-,many,TRBV4-3,TRBJ2-3
CASSSRPGTGFPTDTQYF,TGTGCCAGCAGCTCACGCCCCGGGACAGGGTTCCCAACAGATACGCAGTATTTT,TRBD1,-,TRBV11-2,TRBJ2-3
CASSFLGLGTGELFF,TGTGCCAGCAGTTTCCTGGGTCTGGGCACCGGGGAGCTGTTTTTT,-,-,TRBV27,TRBJ2-2
CASSLAPRSYEQYF,TGTGCCAGCAGCTTAGCGCCCCGCTCCTACGAGCAGTACTTC,-,-,TRBV7-2,TRBJ2-7
CASSLAQNTEAFF,TGTGCCAGCAGCTTGGCACAGAACACTGAAGCTTTCTTT,-,-,TRBV5-6,TRBJ1-1
CASSSSGETQYF,TGTGCCAGCAGTTCTAGCGGGGAGACCCAGTACTTC,TRBD2,many,TRBV6-2/TRBV6-3,TRBJ2-5
CASSEPLAGGTDTQYF,TGTGCCAGCAGTGAACCCCTAGCGGGGGGCACAGATACGCAGTATTTT,TRBD2,few,TRBV12-3/TRBV12-4,TRBJ2-3
CASSVVRGVSSYEQYF,TGTGCCAGCAGCGTAGTTCGCGGGGTCAGCTCCTACGAGCAGTACTTC,-,few,TRBV9,TRBJ2-7
CASSQGTGNEQFF,TGCGCCAGCAGCCAAGGCACGGGGAATGAGCAGTTCTTC,-,few,TRBV4-3,TRBJ2-1
CATPGQRTEQFF,TGTGCCACCCCGGGACAGAGGACTGAGCAGTTCTTC,TRBD1,-,TRBV19,TRBJ2-1
CASSPSGREDEQYF,TGTGCCAGCAGCCCCAGCGGGAGGGAGGACGAGCAGTACTTC,TRBD2,-,TRBV14,TRBJ2-7
CASSGVKPGELFF,TGTGCCAGCAGCGGAGTGAAACCGGGGGAGCTGTTTTTT,-,many,TRBV11-2,TRBJ2-2
CASSSGTASYEQYF,TGTGCCAGCAGCTCCGGGACTGCCTCCTACGAGCAGTACTTC,-,few,TRBV7-2,TRBJ2-7
CASSTRGHVYGYTF,TGTGCCAGCAGCACCAGGGGGCATGTCTATGGCTACACCTTC,TRBD1,-,TRBV13,TRBJ1-2
CASSYSRQVMNTEAFF,TGTGCCAGCAGTTACTCGAGACAGGTAATGAACACTGAAGCTTTCTTT,-,many,TRBV6-2/TRBV6-3,TRBJ1-1
CASSLGPFPSGANVLTF,TGCGCCAGCAGCTTGGGCCCCTTCCCCTCTGGGGCCAACGTCCTGACTTTC,-,few,TRBV5-1,TRBJ2-6
CSAQAGWGSYEQYF,TGCAGTGCTCAAGCGGGATGGGGCTCCTACGAGCAGTACTTC,TRBD2,-,TRBV20-1,TRBJ2-7
CASSSQGLAGFSYEQYF,TGTGCCAGCAGCTCGCAAGGATTAGCGGGCTTTTCCTACGAGCAGTACTTC,TRBD2,-,TRBV7-9,TRBJ2-7
CASGRSEQFF,TGTGCCAGCGGGAGGTCTGAGCAGTTCTTC,-,many,TRBV27,TRBJ2-1
CASSSLRGQGYGYTF,TGTGCCAGCAGCTCTCTAAGGGGACAGGGCTATGGCTACACCTTC,TRBD1,many,TRBV11-2,TRBJ1-2
CASSPGAGGRNTEAFF,TGCGCCAGCAGCCCCGGAGCAGGGGGTCGGAACACTGAAGCTTTCTTT,TRBD1,few,TRBV5-1,TRBJ1-1
CASTQRRISTDTQYF,TGTGCCAGCACCCAGCGGCGGATTAGCACAGATACGCAGTATTTT,-,many,TRBV7-9,TRBJ2-3
CASSHPRDGVYEQYF,TGTGCCAGCAGCCACCCCCGGGACGGAGTATACGAGCAGTACTTC,-,-,TRBV6-6,TRBJ2-7
CSAEEMHTEAFF,TGCAGCGCCGAGGAGATGCACACTGAAGCTTTCTTT,-,-,TRBV29-1,TRBJ1-1
CASSRPPDRLSYEQYF,TGTGCCAGCAGCCGACCCCCGGACCGACTCTCCTACGAGCAGTACTTC,-,many,TRBV7-8,TRBJ2-7
CASSLIGAVANTGELFF,TGTGCCAGCAGTCTTATCGGGGCAGTGGCGAACACCGGGGAGCTGTTTTTT,-,-,TRBV7-8,TRBJ2-2
CASSLGGTAAYGYTF,TGTGCCAGCAGCTTAGGTGGGACTGCTGCTTATGGCTACACCTTC,-,few,TRBV11-2,TRBJ1-2
CASSLGGSGRQNEQYF,TGTGCCAGCAGCTTAGGAGGTAGCGGGAGGCAAAACGAGCAGTACTTC,TRBD2,few,TRBV7-9,TRBJ2-7
CSAGGRTYEQYF,TGCAGTGCTGGGGGACGAACCTACGAGCAGTACTTC,-,-,TRBV20-1,TRBJ2-7
CASRWTGGSNQPQHF,TGTGCCAGCAGGTGGACAGGAGGCTCCAATCAGCCCCAGCATTTT,TRBD1,few,TRBV6-1,TRBJ1-5
CSAKGSGGSSYEQYF,TGCAGTGCTAAGGGGAGCGGAGGGAGCTCCTACGAGCAGTACTTC,-,-,TRBV20-1,TRBJ2-7
CASSPGGAEQFF,TGTGCCAGCAGCCCGGGGGGAGCTGAGCAGTTCTTC,TRBD2,few,TRBV12-3/TRBV12-4,TRBJ2-1
CASSYSTGTGGEKLFF,TGTGCCAGCAGTTACTCAACCGGGACAGGGGGTGAAAAACTGTTTTTT,TRBD1,many,TRBV6-5,TRBJ1-4
CASGTVAGDAYEQYF,TGTGCTAGTGGTACGGTGGCGGGAGACGCTTACGAGCAGTACTTC,TRBD2,-,TRBV12-5,TRBJ2-7
CSASMQGWWGTQHF,TGCAGTGCTAGCATGCAGGGTTGGTGGGGGACCCAGCATTTT,-,few,TRBV20-1,TRBJ1-5
CAISESGAGTDTQYF,TGTGCCATCAGTGAGTCAGGAGCGGGCACAGATACGCAGTATTTT,-,-,TRBV10-3,TRBJ2-3
CASGLGPPWYEQFF,TGTGCTAGTGGTTTGGGACCCCCCTGGTATGAGCAGTTCTTC,-,few,TRBV12-5,TRBJ2-1
CASSYLPSGGTGELFF,TGTGCCAGCAGTTACCTCCCCAGCGGGGGGACCGGGGAGCTGTTTTTT,TRBD2,many,TRBV6-5,TRBJ2-2
CASSLGAGYGLNEQFF,TGTGCCAGCAGCTTGGGAGCGGGATATGGCCTCAATGAGCAGTTCTTC,TRBD2,-,TRBV5-4,TRBJ2-1
CASVGRENPLWYF,TGTGCCAGCGTGGGGAGAGAGAACCCCCTATGGTATTTT,-,-,TRBV11-1,TRBJ2-3
CAISVGSANYGYTF,TGTGCCATCAGTGTGGGCAGCGCAAACTATGGCTACACCTTC,-,few,TRBV10-3,TRBJ1-2
CASSQEWGDGANVLTF,TGTGCCAGCAGCCAAGAATGGGGGGATGGGGCCAACGTCCTGACTTTC,-,many,TRBV4-2,TRBJ2-6
CASSSSGRANEQFF,TGTGCCAGCAGCTCAAGCGGGAGGGCAAATGAGCAGTTCTTC,TRBD2,-,TRBV7-8,TRBJ2-1
CASSFPDTGDYTGGEQFF,TGTGCCAGCAGTTTTCCCGATACGGGAGATTATACGGGGGGTGAGCAGTTCTTC,TRBD2,few,TRBV7-6,TRBJ2-1
CATSDPPFDEQFF,TGTGCCACCAGTGATCCTCCGTTTGATGAGCAGTTCTTC,-,-,TRBV24-1,TRBJ2-1